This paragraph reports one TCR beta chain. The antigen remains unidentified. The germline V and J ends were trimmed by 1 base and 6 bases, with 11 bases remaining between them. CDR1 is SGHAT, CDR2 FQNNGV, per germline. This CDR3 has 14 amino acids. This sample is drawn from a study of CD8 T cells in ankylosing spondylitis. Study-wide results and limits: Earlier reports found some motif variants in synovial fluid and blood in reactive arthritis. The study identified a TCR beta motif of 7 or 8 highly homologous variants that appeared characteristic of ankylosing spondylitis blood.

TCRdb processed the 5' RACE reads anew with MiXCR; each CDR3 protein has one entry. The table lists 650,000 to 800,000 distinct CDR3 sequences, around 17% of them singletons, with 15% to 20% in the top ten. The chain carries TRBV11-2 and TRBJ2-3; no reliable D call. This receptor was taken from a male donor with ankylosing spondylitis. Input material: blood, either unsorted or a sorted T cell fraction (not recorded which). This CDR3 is CASSLGQPGDTQYF. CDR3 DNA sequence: TGTGCCAGCAGCTTAGGCCAGCCTGGGGATACGCAGTATTTT.